This T cell receptor (beta chain) emerged from a study of glioma-infiltrating T cells. Study-level information: Samples included WHO grade II oligodendrogliomas or astrocytomas and initial-diagnosis grade IV glioblastomas. Study results and limitations: Shared blood CDR3 signature motifs marked patients with low tissue-blood divergence.

Using RNA template, CDR3s of TCR alpha and beta were amplified with iRepertoire arm-PCR. In TCRdb, the multiplex PCR reads were re-called with MiXCR into one record per CDR3 protein. Of a few hundred thousand distinct CDR3 sequences in the sample, 41% were seen once. As for this clonotype: What it binds is not known.

The CDR3 runs to 15 residues. V lost 0 bases and J lost 4, with 10 bases in between. Germline CDR1 and CDR2: MGHRA and YSYEKL. The receptor was isolated from a human donor with low-grade glioma or glioblastoma, undergoing nonglioma brain surgery, or in good health (not recorded which). The sample was glioma tissue, nonneoplastic brain tissue, or PBMCs (not recorded which). The V call is TRBV4-1, the J call TRBJ1-3; D not certain. CDR3 sequence (DNA): TGCGCCAGCAGCCAAGATCGCTCCTTGGGAAACACCATATATTTT. This translates into CASSQDRSLGNTIYF.